This TCR beta chain was observed in a study of cytomegalovirus exposure and HLA in healthy donors. Details on this clone: No antigen is known for it.

Use of 60 Vbeta and 13 Jbeta primers characterized the PCR. The repertoire was sequenced with immunoSEQ multiplex PCR; TCRdb's copy has only in-frame clones and lacks some. The sample consists of fewer than 250,000 clones, around 79% of them appearing once. The study's findings and limits: Analyzed later, most CMV-associated TCR beta chains appeared HLA-restricted. Per a prior analysis, the majority of TCR beta V segments were productive roughly 87% or roughly 30% of the time. Presence/absence comparisons presumed near-even sequencing depth among donors.

V trimming: 1 base; J trimming: 4 bases; junction bases outside the gene matches: 1. Looked up from germline, CDR1 is SGHTA and CDR2 is FQGNSA. This CDR3 is built from 16 residues. The TCR sequence derives from a male donor in good health and CMV-seropositive. Specimen: PBMCs. The chain employs TRBV7-2 and TRBJ2-2; 12 bases agree with TRBD2. The DNA for the CDR3 is TGTGCCAGCAGCTTAGGGGGACTAGCGGGCACCGGGGAGCTGTTTTTT. It codes for CASSLGGLAGTGELFF.